The sequence of this T cell receptor (beta chain) was determined in a study of response to subunit inactivated influenza vaccine. The study's findings and limits: The authors suggested that few new T cells are recruited per seasonal influenza vaccination.

Comments on this clonotype: Its antigen is unknown.

MiXCR, run by TCRdb on the RT-PCR reads, gives a single entry per CDR3 protein. The table shows 650,000 to 800,000 distinct CDR3 sequences, with approximately 15% occurring only once. This CDR3 has 15 residues. CDR1 is MNHEY and CDR2 is SMNVEV in the germline V gene (reference sequence). Trimming took 4 bases from V and 4 from J; bases not matched to a gene: 5. This TCR was sampled from a man in his forties or fifties who received an inactivated influenza vaccine. The chain recombines TRBV27 with TRBJ2-3; TRBD2 matches at 10 bases. The sequencing used PBMCs from blood, collected roughly 15 days before vaccination. For the CDR3, the DNA is TGTGCCAGCAGTTCCACTAGCGGGACTGCAGATACGCAGTATTTT. It is translated as CASSSTSGTADTQYF.